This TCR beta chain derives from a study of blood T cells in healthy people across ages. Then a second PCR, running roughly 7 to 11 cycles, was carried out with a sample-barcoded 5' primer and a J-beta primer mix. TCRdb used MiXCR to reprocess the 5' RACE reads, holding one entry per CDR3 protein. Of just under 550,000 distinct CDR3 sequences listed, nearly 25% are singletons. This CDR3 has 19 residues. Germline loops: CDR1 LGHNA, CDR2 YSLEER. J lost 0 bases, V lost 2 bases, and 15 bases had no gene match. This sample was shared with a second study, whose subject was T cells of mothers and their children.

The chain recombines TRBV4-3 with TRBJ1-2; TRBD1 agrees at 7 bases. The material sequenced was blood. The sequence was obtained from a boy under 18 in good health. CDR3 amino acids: CASSQYKVSQGSPNYGYTF. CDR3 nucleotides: TGCGCCAGCAGCCAATATAAAGTCTCACAGGGGAGCCCTAACTATGGCTACACCTTC.